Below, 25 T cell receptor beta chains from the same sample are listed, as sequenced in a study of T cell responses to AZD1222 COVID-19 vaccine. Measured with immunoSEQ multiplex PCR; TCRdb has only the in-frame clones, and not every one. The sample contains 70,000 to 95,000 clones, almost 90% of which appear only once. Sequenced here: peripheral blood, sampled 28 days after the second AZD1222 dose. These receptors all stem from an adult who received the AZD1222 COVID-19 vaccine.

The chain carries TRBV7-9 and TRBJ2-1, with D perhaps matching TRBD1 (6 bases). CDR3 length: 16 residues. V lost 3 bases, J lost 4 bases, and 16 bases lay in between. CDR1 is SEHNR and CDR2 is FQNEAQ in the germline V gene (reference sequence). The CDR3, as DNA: TGTGCCAGCAGCTTCAACGTTGGAGACAGGTACAATGAGCAGTTCTTC. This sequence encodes CASSFNVGDRYNEQFF.

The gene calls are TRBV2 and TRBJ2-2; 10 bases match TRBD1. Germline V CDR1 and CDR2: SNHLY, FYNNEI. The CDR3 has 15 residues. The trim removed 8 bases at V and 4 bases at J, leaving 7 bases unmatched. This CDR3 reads CASRDRGPGTGELFF. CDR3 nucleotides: TGTGCCAGCCGGGACAGGGGCCCCGGCACCGGGGAGCTGTTTTTT.

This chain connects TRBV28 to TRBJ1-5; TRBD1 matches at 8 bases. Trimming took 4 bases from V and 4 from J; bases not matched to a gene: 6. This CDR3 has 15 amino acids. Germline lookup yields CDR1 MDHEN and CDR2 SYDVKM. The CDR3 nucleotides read TGTGCCAGCAGTTGGGGACAGGCCCAGAATCAGCCCCAGCATTTT. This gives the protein CASSWGQAQNQPQHF.

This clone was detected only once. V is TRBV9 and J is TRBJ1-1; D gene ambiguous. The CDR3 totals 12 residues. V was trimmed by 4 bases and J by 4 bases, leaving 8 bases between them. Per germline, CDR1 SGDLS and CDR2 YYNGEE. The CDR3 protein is CASSPRGTEAFF. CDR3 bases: TGTGCCAGCAGCCCACGCGGCACTGAAGCTTTCTTT.

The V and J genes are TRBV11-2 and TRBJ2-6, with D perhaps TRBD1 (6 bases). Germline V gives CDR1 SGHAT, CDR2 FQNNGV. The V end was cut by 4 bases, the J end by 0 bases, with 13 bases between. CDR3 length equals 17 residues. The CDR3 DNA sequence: TGTGCCAGCAGCTCATCCAGGGGTCCCTCTGGGGCCAACGTCCTGACTTTC. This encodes CASSSSRGPSGANVLTF. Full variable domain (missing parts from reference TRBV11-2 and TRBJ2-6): EAGVAQSPRYKIIEKRQSVAFWCNPISGHATLYWYQQILGQGPKLLIQFQNNGVVDDSQLPKDRFSAERLKGVDSTLKIQPAKLEDSAVYLCASSSSRGPSGANVLTFGAGSRLTVL.

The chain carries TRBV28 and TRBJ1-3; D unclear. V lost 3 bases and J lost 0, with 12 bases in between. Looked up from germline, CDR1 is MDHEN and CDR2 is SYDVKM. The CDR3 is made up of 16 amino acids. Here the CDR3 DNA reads TGTGCCAGCAGTTTTACCTCCAGTGGCTCTGGAAACACCATATATTTT. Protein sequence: CASSFTSSGSGNTIYF.

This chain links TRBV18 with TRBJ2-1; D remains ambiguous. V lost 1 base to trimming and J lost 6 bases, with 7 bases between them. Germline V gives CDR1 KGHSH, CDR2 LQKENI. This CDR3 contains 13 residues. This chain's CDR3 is CASSPRPGNEQFF. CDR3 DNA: TGTGCCAGCTCACCACGTCCGGGCAATGAGCAGTTCTTC.

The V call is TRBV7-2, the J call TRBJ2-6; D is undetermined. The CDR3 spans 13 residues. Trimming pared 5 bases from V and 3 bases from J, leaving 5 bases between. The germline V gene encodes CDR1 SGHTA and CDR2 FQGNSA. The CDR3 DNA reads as TGTGCCAGCAGCCTCGTTGGGGCCAACGTCCTGACTTTC. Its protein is CASSLVGANVLTF.

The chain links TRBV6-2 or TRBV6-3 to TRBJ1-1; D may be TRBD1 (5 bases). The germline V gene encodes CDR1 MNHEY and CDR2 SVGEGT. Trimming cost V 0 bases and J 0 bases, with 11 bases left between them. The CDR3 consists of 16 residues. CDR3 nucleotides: TGTGCCAGCAGTTACTCCAGCGGGGGGGTGAACACTGAAGCTTTCTTT. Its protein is CASSYSSGGVNTEAFF.

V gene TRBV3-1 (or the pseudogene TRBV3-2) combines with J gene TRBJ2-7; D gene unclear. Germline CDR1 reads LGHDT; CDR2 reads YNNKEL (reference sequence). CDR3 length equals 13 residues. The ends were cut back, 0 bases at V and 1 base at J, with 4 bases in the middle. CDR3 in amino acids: CASSQEGSYEQYF. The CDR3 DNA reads TGTGCCAGCAGCCAAGAAGGATCCTACGAGCAGTACTTC.

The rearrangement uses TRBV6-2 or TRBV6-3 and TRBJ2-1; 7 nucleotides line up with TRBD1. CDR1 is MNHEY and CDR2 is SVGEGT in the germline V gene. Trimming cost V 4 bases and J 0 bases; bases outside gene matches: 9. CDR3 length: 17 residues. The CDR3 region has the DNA TGTGCCAGCAGTTTAAGGGGGCGGGCGATCTCCTACAATGAGCAGTTCTTC. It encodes CASSLRGRAISYNEQFF.

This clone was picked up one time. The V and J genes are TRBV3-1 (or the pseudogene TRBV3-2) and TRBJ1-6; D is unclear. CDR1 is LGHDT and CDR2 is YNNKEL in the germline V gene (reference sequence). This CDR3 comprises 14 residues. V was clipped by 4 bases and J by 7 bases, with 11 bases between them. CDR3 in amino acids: CASSPKWVNSPLHF. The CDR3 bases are TGTGCCAGCAGCCCAAAGTGGGTAAATTCACCCCTCCACTTT.

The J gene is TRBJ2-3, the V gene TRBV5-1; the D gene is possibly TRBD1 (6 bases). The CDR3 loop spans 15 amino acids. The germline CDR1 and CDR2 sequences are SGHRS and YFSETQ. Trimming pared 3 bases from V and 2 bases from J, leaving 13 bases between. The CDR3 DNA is TGCGCCAGCAGCTCGAGGACAGTAGACACAGATACGCAGTATTTT. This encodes CASSSRTVDTDTQYF.

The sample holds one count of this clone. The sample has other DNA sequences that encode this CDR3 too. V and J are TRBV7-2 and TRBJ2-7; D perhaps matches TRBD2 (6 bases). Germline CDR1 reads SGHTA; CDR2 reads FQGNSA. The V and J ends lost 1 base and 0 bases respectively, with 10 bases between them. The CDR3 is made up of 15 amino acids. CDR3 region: CASSLGPGSSYEQYF. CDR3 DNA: TGTGCCAGCAGCTTAGGCCCCGGGAGCTCCTACGAGCAGTACTTC.

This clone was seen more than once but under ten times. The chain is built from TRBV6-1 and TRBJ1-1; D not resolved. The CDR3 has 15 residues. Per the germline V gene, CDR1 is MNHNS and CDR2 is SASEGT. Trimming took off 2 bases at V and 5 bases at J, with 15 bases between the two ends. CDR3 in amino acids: CASSEKNPSWTEAFF. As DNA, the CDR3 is TGTGCCAGCAGTGAAAAGAATCCCTCTTGGACTGAAGCTTTCTTT.

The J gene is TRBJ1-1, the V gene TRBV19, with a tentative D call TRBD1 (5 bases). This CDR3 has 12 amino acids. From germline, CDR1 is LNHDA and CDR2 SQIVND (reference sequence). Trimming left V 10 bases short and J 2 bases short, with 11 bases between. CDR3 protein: CATRTKNTEAFF. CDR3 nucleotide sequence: TGTGCCACTCGGACAAAAAACACTGAAGCTTTCTTT.

The CDR3 loop is CASGITGGVEQFF. The CDR3 region has the DNA TGTGCCAGCGGTATAACAGGGGGCGTTGAGCAGTTCTTC. The V and J genes are TRBV7-3 and TRBJ2-1; 9 bases line up with TRBD1. This CDR3 spans 13 amino acids. The germline V gene has CDR1 SGHTA and CDR2 FQGTGA. With 8 bases clipped from V and 9 bases from J, the junction kept 8 bases outside the gene matches.

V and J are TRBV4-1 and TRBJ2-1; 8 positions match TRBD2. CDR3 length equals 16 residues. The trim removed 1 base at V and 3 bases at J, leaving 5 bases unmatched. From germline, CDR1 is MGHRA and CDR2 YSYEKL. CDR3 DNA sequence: TGCGCCAGCAGCCAAGCCCCAAGCGGGGGCTACAATGAGCAGTTCTTC. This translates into CASSQAPSGGYNEQFF.

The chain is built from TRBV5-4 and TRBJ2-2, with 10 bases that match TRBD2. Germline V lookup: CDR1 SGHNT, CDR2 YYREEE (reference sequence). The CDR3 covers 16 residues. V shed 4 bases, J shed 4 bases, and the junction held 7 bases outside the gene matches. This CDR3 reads CASSVALAGGTGELFF. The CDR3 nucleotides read TGTGCCAGCAGCGTGGCGTTAGCGGGGGGCACCGGGGAGCTGTTTTTT. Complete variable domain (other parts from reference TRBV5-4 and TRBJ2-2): ETGVTQSPTHLIKTRGQQVTLRCSSQSGHNTVSWYQQALGQGPQFIFQYYREEENGRGNFPPRFSGLQFPNYSSELNVNALELDDSALYLCASSVALAGGTGELFFGEGSRLTVL.

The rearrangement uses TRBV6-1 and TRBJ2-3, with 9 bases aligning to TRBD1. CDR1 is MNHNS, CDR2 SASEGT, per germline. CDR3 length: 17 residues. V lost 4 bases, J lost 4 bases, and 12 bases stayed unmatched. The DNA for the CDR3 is TGTGCCAGCAGTGGCCGACAGGGGGTTTATCGGTCAGATACGCAGTATTTT. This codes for CASSGRQGVYRSDTQYF.

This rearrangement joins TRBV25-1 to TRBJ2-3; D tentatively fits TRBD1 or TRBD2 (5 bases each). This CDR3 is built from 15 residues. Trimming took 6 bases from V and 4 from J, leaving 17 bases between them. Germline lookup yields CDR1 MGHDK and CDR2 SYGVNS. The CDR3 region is CASRGDLPRPDTQYF. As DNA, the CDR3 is TGTGCCAGCAGGGGGGACCTACCCCGGCCAGATACGCAGTATTTT.

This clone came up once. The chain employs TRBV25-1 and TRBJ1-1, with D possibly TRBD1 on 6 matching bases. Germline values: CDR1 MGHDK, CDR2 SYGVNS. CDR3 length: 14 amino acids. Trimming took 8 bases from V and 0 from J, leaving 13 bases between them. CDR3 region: CASGPGGMNTEAFF. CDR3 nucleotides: TGTGCCAGCGGTCCTGGGGGCATGAACACTGAAGCTTTCTTT.

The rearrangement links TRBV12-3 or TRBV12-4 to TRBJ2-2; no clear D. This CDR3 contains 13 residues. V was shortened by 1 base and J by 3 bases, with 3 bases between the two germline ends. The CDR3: CASSLGDTGELFF. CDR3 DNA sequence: TGTGCCAGCAGTTTAGGGGACACCGGGGAGCTGTTTTTT.

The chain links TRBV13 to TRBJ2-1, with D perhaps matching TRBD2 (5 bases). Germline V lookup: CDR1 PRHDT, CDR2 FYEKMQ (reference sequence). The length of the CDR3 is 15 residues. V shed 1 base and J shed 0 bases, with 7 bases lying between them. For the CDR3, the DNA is TGTGCCAGCAGCTTAGTGAGGGACTCCTACAATGAGCAGTTCTTC. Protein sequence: CASSLVRDSYNEQFF.

CDR3 sequence reads: CASSAQGAATNEKLFF. CDR3 in DNA: TGTGCCAGTAGTGCCCAGGGGGCTGCAACTAATGAAAAACTGTTTTTT. The gene calls are TRBV19 and TRBJ1-4; 8 nucleotides line up with TRBD1. Trimming cost V 5 bases and J 0 bases; bases outside gene matches: 5. The germline CDR1 and CDR2 sequences are LNHDA and SQIVND (reference sequence). The CDR3 runs 16 residues.